This T cell receptor (beta chain) was obtained from a study of blood T cells in healthy people across ages. For this clonotype: The antigen remains unidentified. This may come from a read error, since a much larger clone is one base off.

Next came a second PCR, run for 7 to 11 cycles, which used a sample-barcoded 5' primer along with a J-beta primer mix. Each cDNA was tagged by a template-switch adaptor containing 12 random nucleotides. TCRdb re-analysed the 5' RACE reads in MiXCR, keeping a single row per CDR3 protein. The repertoire has roughly 700,000 distinct CDR3 sequences, roughly 32% of them found once; the top ten carry about 16%. Trimming took off 0 bases at V and 2 bases at J, with 11 bases between the two ends. There are 16 residues in the CDR3. Germline V gene lookup returns CDR1 MGHRA and CDR2 YSYEKL. The study's findings and limits: Investigators treated diversity estimates from one million T cells as underestimates. Unsorted PBMC input precluded a conclusive naive versus antigen-experienced comparison.

Source material: blood. V is TRBV4-1 and J is TRBJ2-1; D might be TRBD1 (5 bases). The receptor was derived from a woman aged 80 or over in good health. CDR3 residues: CASSQEAGMAYNEQFF. CDR3 in DNA: TGCGCCAGCAGCCAAGAGGCAGGGATGGCCTACAATGAGCAGTTCTTC.